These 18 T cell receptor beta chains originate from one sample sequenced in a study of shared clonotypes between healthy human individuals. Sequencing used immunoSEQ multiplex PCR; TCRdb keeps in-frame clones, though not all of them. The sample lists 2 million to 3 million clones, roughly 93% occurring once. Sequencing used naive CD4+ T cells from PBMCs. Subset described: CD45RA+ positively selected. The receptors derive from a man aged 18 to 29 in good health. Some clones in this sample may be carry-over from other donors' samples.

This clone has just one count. The CDR3 bases are TGCGCCAGCAGCTTGGCCGGGGCGTATGCAACTAATGAAAAACTGTTTTTT. Amino acids: CASSLAGAYATNEKLFF. The J gene is TRBJ1-4, the V gene TRBV5-1; a weak D match, TRBD1 (5 bases). This CDR3 has 17 residues. Trimming stripped 0 bases from V and 0 bases from J, with 12 bases between. Germline assignment: CDR1 SGHRS and CDR2 YFSETQ. Full variable domain (rest looked up from reference TRBV5-1 and TRBJ1-4): KAGVTQTPRYLIKTRGQQVTLSCSPISGHRSVSWYQQTPGQGLQFLFEYFSETQRNKGNFPGRFSGRQFSNSRSEMNVSTLELGDSALYLCASSLAGAYATNEKLFFGSGTQLSVL.

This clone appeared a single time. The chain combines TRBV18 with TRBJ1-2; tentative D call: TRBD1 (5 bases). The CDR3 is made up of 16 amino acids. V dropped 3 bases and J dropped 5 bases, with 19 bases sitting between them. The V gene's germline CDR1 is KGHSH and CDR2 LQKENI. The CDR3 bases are TGTGCCAGCTCACCGATCGATGGGGCGCTTGGGTATGGCTACACCTTC. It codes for CASSPIDGALGYGYTF.

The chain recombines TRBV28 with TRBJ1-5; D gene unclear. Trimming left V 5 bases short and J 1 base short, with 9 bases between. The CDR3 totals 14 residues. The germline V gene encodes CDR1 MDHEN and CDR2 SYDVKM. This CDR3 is CASSPLTSNQPQHF. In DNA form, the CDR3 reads TGTGCCAGCAGTCCACTTACAAGCAATCAGCCCCAGCATTTT.

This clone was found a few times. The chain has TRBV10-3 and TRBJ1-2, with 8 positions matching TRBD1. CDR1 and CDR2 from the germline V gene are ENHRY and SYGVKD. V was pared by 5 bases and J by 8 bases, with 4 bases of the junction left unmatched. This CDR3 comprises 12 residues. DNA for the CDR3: TGTGCCATCAGTACAGGGGGAGAGGGCTACACCTTC. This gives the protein CAISTGGEGYTF.

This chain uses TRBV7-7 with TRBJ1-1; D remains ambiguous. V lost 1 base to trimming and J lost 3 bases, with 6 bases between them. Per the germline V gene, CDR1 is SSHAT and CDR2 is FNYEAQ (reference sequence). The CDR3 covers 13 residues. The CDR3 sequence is CASSLGEDTEAFF. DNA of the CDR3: TGTGCCAGCAGCTTAGGCGAGGACACTGAAGCTTTCTTT.

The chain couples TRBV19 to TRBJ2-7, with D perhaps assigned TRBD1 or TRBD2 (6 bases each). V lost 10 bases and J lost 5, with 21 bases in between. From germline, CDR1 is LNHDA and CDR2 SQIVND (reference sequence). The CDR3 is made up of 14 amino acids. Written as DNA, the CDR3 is TGTGCCACTACCGGGCCGGGGGCCAGCCACGAGCAGTACTTC. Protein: CATTGPGASHEQYF.

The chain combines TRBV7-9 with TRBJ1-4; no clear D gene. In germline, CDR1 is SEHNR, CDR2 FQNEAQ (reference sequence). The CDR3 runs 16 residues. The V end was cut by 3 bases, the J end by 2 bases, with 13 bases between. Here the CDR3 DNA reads TGTGCCAGCAGCTTGGGCCTCATTGCCACTAATGAAAAACTGTTTTTT. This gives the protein CASSLGLIATNEKLFF.

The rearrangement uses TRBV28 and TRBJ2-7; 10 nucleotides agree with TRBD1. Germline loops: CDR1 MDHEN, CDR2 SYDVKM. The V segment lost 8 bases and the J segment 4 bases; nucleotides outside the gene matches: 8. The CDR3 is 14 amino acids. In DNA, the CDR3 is TGTGCCAGCCGCCGACAGGGGGCTCTTTACGAGCAGTACTTC. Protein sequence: CASRRQGALYEQYF.

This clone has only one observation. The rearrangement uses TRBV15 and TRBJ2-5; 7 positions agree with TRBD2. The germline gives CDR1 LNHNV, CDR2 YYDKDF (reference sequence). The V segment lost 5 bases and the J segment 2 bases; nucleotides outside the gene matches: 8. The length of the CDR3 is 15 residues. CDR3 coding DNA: TGTGCCACCAGCCACCTCCGCGGGGGACAAGAGACCCAGTACTTC. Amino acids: CATSHLRGGQETQYF.

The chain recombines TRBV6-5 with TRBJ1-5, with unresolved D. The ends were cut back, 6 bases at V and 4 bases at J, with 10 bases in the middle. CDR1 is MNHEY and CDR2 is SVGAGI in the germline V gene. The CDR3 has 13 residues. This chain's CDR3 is CASRITRNQPQHF. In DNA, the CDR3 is TGTGCCAGCAGAATAACACGTAATCAGCCCCAGCATTTT.

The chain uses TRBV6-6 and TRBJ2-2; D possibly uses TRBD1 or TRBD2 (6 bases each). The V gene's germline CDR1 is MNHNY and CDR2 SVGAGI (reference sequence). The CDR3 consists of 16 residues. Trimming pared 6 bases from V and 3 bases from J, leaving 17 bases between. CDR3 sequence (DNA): TGTGCCAGCAGCTTGGCCGAGGGGGAGGACACCGGGGAGCTGTTTTTT. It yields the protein CASSLAEGEDTGELFF.

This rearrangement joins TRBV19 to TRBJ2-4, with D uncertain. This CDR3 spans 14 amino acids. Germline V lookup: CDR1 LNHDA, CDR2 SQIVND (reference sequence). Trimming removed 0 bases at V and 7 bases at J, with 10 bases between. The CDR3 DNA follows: TGTGCCAGTAGTATAGATCTGGTTGGGAACATTCAGTACTTC. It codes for CASSIDLVGNIQYF.

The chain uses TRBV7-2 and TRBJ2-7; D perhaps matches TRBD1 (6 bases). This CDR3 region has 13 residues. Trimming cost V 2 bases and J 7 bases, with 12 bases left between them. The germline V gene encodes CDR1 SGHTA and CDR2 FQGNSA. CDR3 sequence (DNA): TGTGCCAGCAGCTTAATGGGCAGGGGAGAGCAGTACTTC. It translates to CASSLMGRGEQYF.

CDR3 bases: TGCGCCAGCAGCCAAGAACTGCTTAGCACTGAAGCTTTCTTT. It codes for CASSQELLSTEAFF. This chain connects TRBV4-3 to TRBJ1-1; no definite D call. The CDR3 consists of 14 residues. Between the trimmed V and J ends, which lost 0 bases and 4 bases, there was a span of 9 bases. Germline V gene data show CDR1 as LGHNA and CDR2 as YSLEER.

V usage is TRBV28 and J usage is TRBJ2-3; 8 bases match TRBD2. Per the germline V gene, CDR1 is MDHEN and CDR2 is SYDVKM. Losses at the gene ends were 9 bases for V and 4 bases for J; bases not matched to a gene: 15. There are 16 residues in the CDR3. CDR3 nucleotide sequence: TGTGCCAGTCGAGACGGACTAGCTAGGAAGTCAGATACGCAGTATTTT. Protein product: CASRDGLARKSDTQYF.

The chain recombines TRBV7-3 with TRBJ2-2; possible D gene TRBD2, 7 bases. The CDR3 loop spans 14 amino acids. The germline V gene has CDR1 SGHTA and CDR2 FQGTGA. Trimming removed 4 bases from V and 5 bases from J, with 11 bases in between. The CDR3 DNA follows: TGTGCCAGCAGCTCGGGGGGCGTTACCGGGGAGCTGTTTTTT. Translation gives CASSSGGVTGELFF.

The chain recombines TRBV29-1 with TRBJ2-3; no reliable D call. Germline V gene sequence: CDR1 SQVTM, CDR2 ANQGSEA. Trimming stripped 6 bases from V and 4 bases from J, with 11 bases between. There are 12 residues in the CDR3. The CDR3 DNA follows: TGCAGCGTCCCCTCGAGTCCAGATACGCAGTATTTT. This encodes CSVPSSPDTQYF.

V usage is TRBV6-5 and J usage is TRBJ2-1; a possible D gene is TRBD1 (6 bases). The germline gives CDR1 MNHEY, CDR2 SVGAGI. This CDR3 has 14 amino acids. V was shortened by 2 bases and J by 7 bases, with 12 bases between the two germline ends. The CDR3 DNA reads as TGTGCCAGCAGTTACGAGAGGGGGAGAAATGAGCAGTTCTTC. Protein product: CASSYERGRNEQFF.